A selection of T cell receptor beta chains follows, all from one sample in a study of beta chain features in type 1 diabetes. Produced via immunoSEQ multiplex PCR; TCRdb's table is partial and in-frame only. The sample lists a few hundred thousand clones, roughly 12% seen once, with 0.0085% to 0.012% in the top ten. The specimen sequenced was naive CD4+ T cells from blood. All receptors come from a woman aged 18-30 years with type 1 diabetes. CDR3s leave out the opening cysteine and the closing phenylalanine or tryptophan.

CDR3aa: ASSYRDRPLEPLH; j_gene: TRBJ1-6; v_gene: TRBV6-8
CDR3aa: ASSLGGGETQY; j_gene: TRBJ2-5; v_gene: TRBV7-9
CDR3aa: ASSFGNQPQH; j_gene: TRBJ1-5; v_gene: TRBV28
CDR3aa: ASSYSLAGGGDTQY; j_gene: TRBJ2-3; v_gene: TRBV6-5
CDR3aa: ATPTEHEQY; j_gene: TRBJ2-7; v_gene: TRBV7-9
CDR3aa: ATTLATVKEQF; j_gene: TRBJ2-1; v_gene: TRBV10-3
CDR3aa: ASSLSTTSGSLDIQY; j_gene: TRBJ2-4; v_gene: TRBV4-3
CDR3aa: ASSLGPTDSYEQY; j_gene: TRBJ2-7; v_gene: TRBV5-1
CDR3aa: ASSLKEGTGSPLH; j_gene: TRBJ1-6; v_gene: TRBV2
CDR3aa: SVIRDMNTEAF; j_gene: TRBJ1-1; v_gene: TRBV29-1
CDR3aa: ASSVDAVSTDTQY; j_gene: TRBJ2-3; v_gene: TRBV5-4
CDR3aa: VGGTSGETSYNEQF; j_gene: TRBJ2-1; v_gene: TRBV19
CDR3aa: SVDRAGGITQY; j_gene: TRBJ2-3; v_gene: TRBV29-1
CDR3aa: ASTSPNTYEQY; j_gene: TRBJ2-7; v_gene: TRBV28
CDR3aa: ASSQVLQRGDIQY; j_gene: TRBJ2-4; v_gene: TRBV4-3
CDR3aa: ASSLGQGGSPLH; j_gene: TRBJ1-6; v_gene: TRBV5-1
CDR3aa: ASSQRRGPADTQY; j_gene: TRBJ2-3; v_gene: TRBV7-9
CDR3aa: ASSQDWGVETYNEQF; j_gene: TRBJ2-1; v_gene: TRBV4-3
CDR3aa: ASGSFTGELF; j_gene: TRBJ2-2; v_gene: TRBV28
CDR3aa: ASSVFPGELETQY; j_gene: TRBJ2-5; v_gene: TRBV25-1
CDR3aa: ASSDAGGLYQPQH; j_gene: TRBJ1-5; v_gene: TRBV2
CDR3aa: SVLADRFGTEQY; j_gene: TRBJ2-7; v_gene: TRBV29-1
CDR3aa: ASSRSSGGYSNQPQH; j_gene: TRBJ1-5; v_gene: TRBV7-9
CDR3aa: ASSHPARDSSYEQY; j_gene: TRBJ2-7; v_gene: TRBV4-1
CDR3aa: ASSLGQPYEQY; j_gene: TRBJ2-7; v_gene: TRBV7-9
CDR3aa: ASSHVRRRETQY; j_gene: TRBJ2-5; v_gene: TRBV7-8
CDR3aa: ASSLGTRNEKLF; j_gene: TRBJ1-4; v_gene: TRBV5-4
CDR3aa: ASSFLGQGTGELF; j_gene: TRBJ2-2; v_gene: TRBV5-8
CDR3aa: AWSGRGGAGANVLT; j_gene: TRBJ2-6; v_gene: TRBV30
CDR3aa: ASSSLASSSSQF; j_gene: TRBJ2-1; v_gene: TRBV7-2
CDR3aa: ASRKAGGQPDTQY; j_gene: TRBJ2-3; v_gene: TRBV7-2
CDR3aa: ASSLQGGRETQY; j_gene: TRBJ2-5; v_gene: TRBV7-2
CDR3aa: ASSPPTIRNTQY; j_gene: TRBJ2-3; v_gene: TRBV18
CDR3aa: ASSPRGGGGGFQETQY; j_gene: TRBJ2-5; v_gene: TRBV7-8
CDR3aa: AISGGTHQETQY; j_gene: TRBJ2-5; v_gene: TRBV10-3